This section outlines one T cell receptor beta chain sequence together with its context. Its antigen remains unknown. The CDR3 is 12 amino acids. The V gene lost 4 bases and the J gene lost 6 bases, with 10 bases spanning the gap. Germline lookup yields CDR1 SNHLY and CDR2 FYNNEI. This specimen comes from a study of cytomegalovirus exposure and HLA in healthy donors. Study conclusions and caveats: Presence/absence analyses assumed roughly uniform sequencing depth across donors, which may not hold. For most TCR beta V segments, an earlier analysis put the productive rate at about 87% or about 30% of the time. Later analysis demonstrated an association between a missense DCLRE1C variant and TCR beta V- and J-gene trimming.

Primers: 60 Vbeta forward and 13 Jbeta reverse. This table comes from immunoSEQ multiplex PCR, and its TCRdb copy is limited to in-frame clones, with some not included. Of approximately 130,000 clones listed, around 70% were seen once; the top ten hold 3.1%. This receptor was identified in a man aged 30-40 years in good health and CMV-seronegative. This rearrangement joins TRBV2 to TRBJ2-7, with D perhaps TRBD1 (6 bases). Source material: PBMCs. CDR3 in DNA: TGTGCCAGCAGTGTTTCAGGGGTCGAGCAGTACTTC. Amino acid sequence: CASSVSGVEQYF. The entire variable domain, with the rest obtained from reference TRBV2 and TRBJ2-7, is as follows: EPEVTQTPSHQVTQMGQEVILRCVPISNHLYFYWYRQILGQKVEFLVSFYNNEISEKSEIFDDQFSVERPDGSNFTLKIRSTKLEDSAMYFCASSVSGVEQYFGPGTRLTVT.